This TCR beta chain was identified in a study of cytomegalovirus exposure and HLA in healthy donors (dated by TCRdb to 2015 to 2018). About the investigation overall: According to an earlier analysis of a few hundred of the donors, about 180 million T cells yielded roughly 110 million unique TCR beta sequences and more than 250 Gb of sequence data. To decide whether each TCR beta V gene segment behaved as functional or pseudogenic, an earlier analysis of some 600 of the donors relied on high-throughput TCR beta sequencing. Donor age, sex, ethnicity and CMV serostatus were compiled together with the repertoire data. Across 300 to 400 genotyped donors of the cohort, an average of approximately 240,000 unique TCR beta nucleotide sequences per donor were sequenced, and roughly a sixth of those sequences were non-productive. In a later genetic analysis, genome-wide SNP genotypes for about 55% of the 666 donors were used, and that subset was treated as a discovery cohort. HLA typing covered class I and class II loci at four-digit resolution. Using immunosequencing, the study profiled T cell repertoires from 550 to 750 subjects and related those repertoires to cytomegalovirus serostatus. High-throughput TCR immunosequencing, statistical association of individual TCRs with disease status, and machine learning were combined to predict cytomegalovirus infection status. The study aimed to test whether signatures of past pathogen exposure could be identified by cataloging public T cell receptors. Besides the first cohort of roughly 660 subjects, a separate validation cohort made up of 120 different subjects was used. Rather than drawing on any new phenotypic data, the later analysis identified candidate immune exposures from TCR beta sequences and the way those sequences occurred across donors. In a later analysis, previously published TCR beta repertoires from 600 to 850 donors were re-analyzed and high-resolution HLA genotyping was added so that TCR occurrence patterns could be studied. The number of donors typed differed by locus, with roughly 620-630 for A, B, C, DRB1 and DQB1, roughly 550 for DQA1, 600 to 610 for DPA1, and around 450 for DPB1. Among the roughly 400 genotyped donors, around 81% belonged to the genetic ancestry cluster associated with self-reported Caucasian donors. About five DR-DQ haplotypes were handled as single units for association and clustering because linkage in the cohort was strong. An early release that covered 640 HLA-typed donors contained approximately 320 gigabases of sequencing data and tens of millions of unique TCR sequences. All discovery cohort repertoires had been generated on a single sequencing platform. The paper as a whole reports these results and caveats: Across donors, most TCR sequences were observed very rarely, whereas some public TCRs were present in many individuals. An association between a missense DCLRE1C variant and V-gene and J-gene trimming of TCR beta chains was found in a later genetic analysis and replicated in an independent cohort. Specific HLA alleles were associated with 15,000 to 20,000 TCR beta sequences at a false discovery rate of 0.05 in a later analysis. Immune exposure information for the cohort was limited to CMV serostatus. In both the original and validation cohorts, the classifier was reported to diagnose cytomegalovirus status with high specificity and sensitivity. In a later analysis, several top co-occurrence clusters were reported to appear linked to parvovirus B19, influenza, CMV and Epstein-Barr virus. Presence/absence analyses assumed roughly uniform sequencing depth across donors, an assumption that may not hold. The earlier analysis of 450 to 700 of the donors excluded over 15 rarely observed V segments, including chromosome 9 orphons, because counts were too low. A later analysis found that TCR association rates varied across HLA loci, with DRB1 alleles showing the most associated TCRs and HLA-C alleles the fewest. HLA typing was unavailable for some donors at each locus, so association tests used only the typed subset. A later analysis found that most CMV-associated TCR beta chains appeared HLA-restricted, with HLA associations seemingly driven largely by CMV exposure. A further reported finding was that TCR beta sequences accurately predicted the HLA-A and HLA-B alleles for most subjects in the first cohort. The authors suggested that the approach could potentially be extended to other disease states and immunological phenotypes. In an earlier analysis of roughly 560 of the donors, most TCR beta V segments were observed in productive rearrangements about 90% or about 30% of the time, broadly matching IMGT annotations. The cohort was sequenced for TCR beta chains only, and without alpha or paired-chain data the features that could be detected were limited. Because the 87-base-pair reads could not distinguish some IMGT-functional V segments, including TRBV6-2 and TRBV6-3, those segments were excluded. Linkage disequilibrium might explain the correlated functional status among segregating V segments, but an unknown experimental factor could not be excluded. In a later analysis, HLA-associated TCR beta chains showed more clonal expansion and lower generation probabilities than non-associated chains that were equally common. A group of highly shared sequence variants was considered likely to be a technical artifact of the sequencing pipeline. When HLA alleles, especially DR and DQ, strongly co-occurred, TCR associations were difficult to assign to individual alleles. The study gave a list of roughly 150 TCR beta chains associated with cytomegalovirus. Three of the identified cytomegalovirus-associated TCR beta chains were confirmed in vitro to be specific for cytomegalovirus antigens. In a later genetic analysis, fewer N-insertions in productive TCRs were reported among donors in an Asian-associated ancestry cluster than the roughly 640-donor mean.

The cohort consisted of approximately 690 healthy bone marrow donors. All cohort members were sampled while nominally healthy, although unrecorded immune exposures were likely present. The donor tested CMV seronegative, placing the donor among the roughly 340 seronegative members of the cohort. A peripheral blood sample was provided by each donor, and peripheral blood mononuclear cells were used for TCR beta sequencing. Genomic DNA was extracted from the blood cell samples with the Qiagen DNeasy Blood Extraction Kit. Comment on this clone: Its cognate antigen has yet to be identified. The junction departs from germline at one end; a sequencing error may be responsible.

There are 17 amino acids in the CDR3, from cysteine to phenylalanine inclusive. Only the CDR3 portion is preserved as DNA: 51 bases, with reading frame beginning at the first base. CDR1 and CDR2, looked up from the germline V gene, are SNHLY and FYNNEI. Library preparation employed the immunoSEQ multiplex PCR assay. The multiplex PCR relied on a mix of 60 forward primers for TCR Vbeta segments and 13 reverse primers for TCR Jbeta segments. Amplification of the CDR3 region of rearranged TCR beta genes was performed with a multiplex PCR assay on genomic DNA. Amplified TCR beta libraries were sequenced as 87-base-pair reads on the Illumina HiSeq System. The source study handled its data this way. A later analysis tallied around 82 million unique TCR beta chains across the 666 repertoires, and about 12 million of those chains were shared by two or more donors. Raw reads were error-corrected and collapsed into unique sequences by a nearest-neighbor algorithm in which closely related sequences were merged to remove PCR and sequencing errors. CDR3 sequences were aligned to IMGT reference sequences to assign V, D and J gene segments. For a sequence to be retained, at least a six-nucleotide match to both a V gene segment and a J gene segment was required. A rearrangement counted as productive if the CDR3 had no stop codons and remained in frame with V and J, and every other rearrangement counted as non-productive. Following IMGT convention, CDR3 was defined as the stretch from the second conserved V-encoded cysteine up to the conserved J-encoded phenylalanine. The earlier analysis of some 550 of the donors excluded any sequence lacking an unambiguous match to a single V gene segment. In an earlier analysis of almost 600 of the donors, a V segment was called functional when productive rearrangements were above 56.7%, and segregating when the standard deviation between donors exceeded 5%. A statistical classification framework was built for diagnosing cytomegalovirus status from the catalog of TCR beta chain sequences. In a later analysis, V and J genes were assigned by comparing TCR nucleotide sequences against IMGT/GENE-DB human TR gene sequences. The TCRdist pipeline was used in a later analysis to assign CDR3 sequences and most-parsimonious VDJ recombination scenarios. In a later analysis, each TCR beta chain was defined by its CDR3 amino acid sequence together with its V-gene family, and reads lacking a unique V-gene family were excluded. As a way to deal with suspected cross-contamination and a sequencing artifact, a later analysis dropped under 600 nucleotide sequences that were highly shared and had low generation probability. For each public chain, a later analysis derived a clonal expansion index from normalized ranks of inferred template counts within each repertoire. Generation probabilities in a later analysis came from a VDJ recombination model fitted to out-of-frame rearrangements, and those results were checked against IGoR. A later analysis scored TCR-TCR, TCR-HLA and TCR-CMV co-occurrence with hypergeometric tests, applying a repertoire-size bias correction to TCR pairs. In a later analysis, false discovery rates were estimated by permuting HLA or CMV assignments 20 times. In a later analysis, co-occurring TCRs were grouped using DBSCAN, and TCRdist sequence similarity was added for clustering within HLA-allele-positive subsets. Co-occurrence clustering excluded repertoires with fewer than 30,000 or more than 120,000 public chains, plus five with anomalous nucleotide sharing. TCRdb limited this immuneACCESS table to in-frame rearrangements with V and J called. A share of clones is missing; checked studies link under half to unresolved V genes, and the rest is unexplained. The V and J calls and clone size come from that table; D and trimming were worked out from the DNA. The sample table shows roughly 150,000 clones, and roughly 83% are seen once. Over 1.5% of the sample goes to the ten largest clones.

The sample taken for sequencing was PBMCs. This receptor was taken from a woman aged 18-29 years in good health and CMV-seronegative. The rearrangement joined TRBV2 to TRBJ2-6; TRBD1 matches 7 bases in the middle. In nucleotide form, the sequence is TGTGCCAGCAGTGTCGAGACAGGGTATTCTGGGGCCAACGGCCTGACTTTC. This codes for CASSVETGYSGANGLTF.